This T cell receptor (beta chain) appears in the sequencing data of a study of shared clonotypes between healthy human individuals. TCRdb's copy holds only in-frame clones and misses some; the assay was immunoSEQ multiplex PCR. The data contain a few million clones, 85% to 95% of them seen just once; the ten biggest clones take up 0.37%. In germline, CDR1 is SSHAT, CDR2 FNYEAQ (reference sequence). The CDR3 covers 16 residues. With V trimmed by 5 bases and J by 1 base, 8 bases remained unmatched. The sequence was obtained from a man aged 18-30 years in good health. Some clones in this sample may be carry-over from other donors' samples. The sequencing input was naive CD4+ T cells from PBMCs. Indicated subset: CD45RA+ positively selected. The V call is TRBV7-7, the J call TRBJ2-1; 7 bases line up with TRBD1. CDR3 sequence (DNA): TGTGCCAGCAGCCCCTGGACAGGAAGTTCCTACAATGAGCAGTTCTTC. Protein sequence: CASSPWTGSSYNEQFF.